The 6 T cell receptor beta chains presented below share a single source sample, sequenced in a study of OX40 agonist ivuxolimab in advanced cancers. Data came from immunoSEQ multiplex PCR; TCRdb stores just in-frame clones and leaves some out. Here the sample spans 55,000 to 65,000 clones, around 87% being singletons. The material was CD4+ or CD8+ T cells sorted from blood, obtained in a trial of the OX40 agonist ivuxolimab. Receptor source: an adult with an advanced solid tumor such as melanoma, head and neck, liver or kidney cancer.

Concerning this clone: The sample holds other DNA sequences that translate to the same CDR3. The rearrangement joins TRBV27 to TRBJ2-2, with unresolved D. The germline gives CDR1 MNHEY, CDR2 SMNVEV (reference sequence). The CDR3 is 13 amino acids. V lost 1 base and J lost 6, with 6 bases in between. DNA of the CDR3: TGTGCCAGCAGTTTATGGGGATCCGGGGAGCTGTTTTTT. Translated: CASSLWGSGELFF.

V is TRBV9 and J is TRBJ2-5; maybe TRBD1 (5 bases). The CDR3 loop spans 15 amino acids. Germline CDR1 SGDLS, CDR2 YYNGEE. Trimming took 6 bases from V and 4 from J, leaving 19 bases between them. The DNA of the CDR3 is TGTGCCAGCATAGCAGGGTTTCAGAAGGGAGAGACCCAGTACTTC. The encoded protein is CASIAGFQKGETQYF. Variable domain in full (rest from reference TRBV9 and TRBJ2-5): DSGVTQTPKHLITATGQRVTLRCSPRSGDLSVYWYQQSLDQGLQFLIQYYNGEERAKGNILERFSAQQFPDLHSELNLSSLELGDSALYFCASIAGFQKGETQYFGPGTRLLVL.

The chain combines TRBV6-5 with TRBJ1-1; perhaps TRBD1 as D (6 bases). Germline V gene data show CDR1 as MNHEY and CDR2 as SVGAGI. The CDR3 runs 13 residues. V was pared by 10 bases and J by 0 bases, with 12 bases between. CDR3 DNA sequence: TGTGCCACGGCGGACAGCATGAACACTGAAGCTTTCTTT. Its translation is CATADSMNTEAFF.

The V gene is TRBV19, the J gene TRBJ1-1; D remains unclear. Trimming removed 3 bases from V and 1 base from J, with 3 bases in between. The germline CDR1 and CDR2 sequences are LNHDA and SQIVND (reference sequence). CDR3 size: 12 residues. DNA for the CDR3: TGTGCCAGTAGTATCTCGAACACTGAAGCTTTCTTT. Amino acids: CASSISNTEAFF.

By its share, this clone is medium-sized. CDR3 sequence (DNA): TGTGCCAGCAGCTTAGGAACAGGGGGAACGGAGACCCAGTACTTC. Translation: CASSLGTGGTETQYF. The genes are TRBV11-3 and TRBJ2-5, with TRBD1 matching 8 bases. The CDR3 extends over 15 amino acids. Per the germline V gene, CDR1 is SGHNT and CDR2 is YENEEA. After removal of 1 base from V and 5 bases from J, the junction contained 6 bases not matched to a gene.

Only a few counts were recorded for this clone. The chain joins TRBV14 to TRBJ2-2, with 10 positions matching TRBD1. The CDR3 contains 15 residues. Losses at the gene ends were 3 bases for V and 4 bases for J; bases not matched to a gene: 2. From germline, CDR1 is SGHDN and CDR2 FVKESK. This chain's CDR3 is CASSQGQGRTGELFF. DNA for the CDR3: TGTGCCAGCAGCCAGGGACAGGGGCGCACCGGGGAGCTGTTTTTT.